Listed below are T cell receptor beta chains from one sample, sequenced in a study of cytomegalovirus exposure and HLA in healthy donors. The protocol was immunoSEQ multiplex PCR, while the TCRdb copy is restricted to in-frame clones and leaves out a portion. Among 210,000 or so clones listed, 70% to 80% were seen once. Sequencing input: PBMCs. The origin of the receptors is a man aged 35 to 55 in good health and CMV-seronegative. Both conserved end residues are trimmed from each CDR3.

TRBJ1-2	TRBV21-1	ASSKGGRAGTNYGYT
TRBJ1-1	TRBV7-8	ASQLRVPGTEAF
TRBJ2-1	TRBV5-4	ASSRTSGSYNEQF
TRBJ2-3	TRBV7-3	ASSPTGGLTDTQY
TRBJ2-1	TRBV5-5	ASSLTLAGGYSEQF
TRBJ1-5	TRBV7-9	ASSDDSQPQH
TRBJ1-2	TRBV6-5	ASSPDRGRGYT
TRBJ1-1	TRBV13	ASSLEGDTEAF
TRBJ2-3	TRBV7-9	ASSLRQGNTDTQY
TRBJ2-2	TRBV7-3	ASSLAQVQGELF
TRBJ2-5	TRBV9	ASSGEGTVRTQY
TRBJ1-4	TRBV14	ASSQDRGMIGEKLF
TRBJ1-6	TRBV7-2	ASTSGVTLYSPLH
TRBJ2-3	TRBV5-1	ASSGTSGRGDTQY
TRBJ2-3	TRBV7-3	ASSLVAGPTDTQY
TRBJ2-3	TRBV4-2	ASSQFLPRGGGTQY
TRBJ2-7	TRBV18	ASSPVGEPVIYEQY
TRBJ2-1	TRBV7-2	ASSRSSGSVGEQF
TRBJ2-7	TRBV5-4	ASSLDGYEQY
NA	TRBV5-1	ASSLLPRTGVDMYEQY
TRBJ2-1	TRBV2	ASNGPAGEQF
TRBJ1-2	TRBV5-6	ASSPSLGGLGGYT
TRBJ2-3	TRBV28	ASSSAGAGTDTQY
TRBJ2-1	TRBV7-9	ASSRTGTGNYEQF
TRBJ2-7	TRBV28	ASSRQGLAGAGEQY
TRBJ1-2	TRBV28	ASGQGYGYT
TRBJ2-1	TRBV27	ASSTDYNEQF
TRBJ1-2	TRBV4-1	ASSQSSGQGSATGYT
TRBJ2-3	TRBV6-6	ASIYTGGRTDTQY
TRBJ2-2	TRBV27	ASSWNGGAAGELF
TRBJ2-1	TRBV7-9	ASSLMRSGNEQF
TRBJ2-6	TRBV7-3	ASSPGRRGASGANVLT
TRBJ1-2	TRBV19	ASSISGTGRDGYT
TRBJ1-4	TRBV7-9	ASSPFQMTNEKLF
TRBJ1-1	TRBV4-1	ASSQDRQRNTEAF
TRBJ1-5	TRBV15	ATSRDHNQPQH
TRBJ2-1	TRBV4-1	ASSLRPSAEEQF
TRBJ1-6	TRBV6-1	ASRLTGVNSPLH
TRBJ2-3	TRBV4-3	ASSQEAQAGGFTDTQY
TRBJ1-2	TRBV5-8	ASSFGYGYT
TRBJ1-5	TRBV30	AWSADRGNQPQH
TRBJ2-1	TRBV29-1	SVDRYNEQF